The 10 T cell receptor beta chains reported below all come from one sample, sequenced in a study of graft-versus-host responses after intestinal transplantation. Once graft tissue had been processed, intraepithelial and lamina propria lymphocytes were released. Assay used: immunoSEQ multiplex PCR; TCRdb lists only in-frame clones, some missing. The sample lists around 7,400 clones, approximately 68% seen once, with roughly a fifth in the top ten. The sample in question was ileum tissue, obtained roughly 240 days after intestinal transplantation. All receptors derive from a human patient who received an intestinal transplant, so some T cells may come from the graft donor.

This clone is labeled medium-sized. The chain couples TRBV7-8 to TRBJ2-3; 10 nucleotides align to TRBD2. This CDR3 spans 16 amino acids. The V segment lost 2 bases and the J segment 5 bases; nucleotides outside the gene matches: 7. Germline CDR1 SGHVS, CDR2 FQNEAQ. CDR3 DNA: TGTGCCAGCAGCTTATCGCCTAGCGGGGGTGTAGATACGCAGTATTTT. Encoded protein: CASSLSPSGGVDTQYF.

This clone was seen more than once but under ten times. The chain joins TRBV6-8 to TRBJ2-5; the D is unclear. V lost 5 bases, J lost 2 bases, and 9 bases lay in between. The CDR3 sequence is 13 residues long. The germline gives CDR1 MNHGY, CDR2 SAAAGT. The CDR3 DNA follows: TGTGCCAGCAGTGAAGAGAATCAAGAGACCCAGTACTTC. It translates to CASSEENQETQYF.

V gene TRBV7-9 combines with J gene TRBJ2-2; 8 positions match TRBD1. The V and J ends lost 6 bases and 0 bases, in that order; junction bases with no gene match: 6. Germline loops: CDR1 SEHNR, CDR2 FQNEAQ (reference sequence). The CDR3 is 16 amino acids. In DNA form, the CDR3 reads TGTGCCAGCAGAATAACAGGGGGTTCGAACACCGGGGAGCTGTTTTTT. Translation gives CASRITGGSNTGELFF.

The chain is built from TRBV5-4 and TRBJ1-5; tentatively, D is TRBD1 (5 bases). Per the germline V gene, CDR1 is SGHNT and CDR2 is YYREEE (reference sequence). The germline V and J ends were trimmed by 1 base and 9 bases, with 11 bases remaining between them. This CDR3 has 13 amino acids. CDR3 sequence: CASSLKGEPPQHF. CDR3 nucleotide sequence: TGTGCCAGCAGCTTGAAAGGGGAGCCGCCCCAGCATTTT.

V is TRBV6-4 and J is TRBJ2-2; D may be TRBD1 (5 bases). The CDR3 has 16 amino acids. Germline assignment: CDR1 MRHNA and CDR2 SNTAGT. The ends were cut back, 0 bases at V and 2 bases at J, with 10 bases in the middle. The CDR3 sequence: CASSDSGRENTGELFF. CDR3 DNA: TGTGCCAGCAGTGACTCGGGCAGGGAAAACACCGGGGAGCTGTTTTTT.

This chain connects TRBV19 to TRBJ1-5, with TRBD1 identical over 8 bases. This CDR3 spans 11 amino acids. The germline CDR1 and CDR2 sequences are LNHDA and SQIVND (reference sequence). V lost 5 bases to trimming and J lost 16 bases; unmatched junction nucleotides: 7. Here the CDR3 DNA reads TGTGCCAGTAGTGCCGGACAGGGCCAACATTTT. Amino acid sequence: CASSAGQGQHF.

The chain uses TRBV7-9 and TRBJ2-1; no definite D call. Germline V gene lookup returns CDR1 SEHNR and CDR2 FQNEAQ (reference sequence). The V end lost 5 bases, the J end lost 1 base, and 3 bases lay between the germline ends. This CDR3 is 12 amino acids long. The CDR3, as DNA: TGTGCCAGCAGCAAGTCCTACAATGAGCAGTTCTTC. It translates to CASSKSYNEQFF. The entire variable domain, with the rest obtained from reference TRBV7-9 and TRBJ2-1, is as follows: DTGVSQNPRHKITKRGQNVTFRCDPISEHNRLYWYRQTLGQGPEFLTYFQNEAQLEKSRLLSDRFSAERPKGSFSTLEIQRTEQGDSAMYLCASSKSYNEQFFGPGTRLTVL.

The V and J genes are TRBV4-1 and TRBJ2-5; D unclear. The CDR3 is made up of 14 amino acids. The germline V and J ends were trimmed by 1 base and 1 base, with 7 bases remaining between them. From germline, CDR1 is MGHRA and CDR2 YSYEKL. The CDR3 DNA sequence: TGCGCCAGCAGCCAAGTCCCAGGCCAAGAGACCCAGTACTTC. Translating gives CASSQVPGQETQYF.

The chain has TRBV25-1 and TRBJ2-1; possible D gene TRBD1, 6 bases. Trimming pared 8 bases from V and 0 bases from J, leaving 14 bases between. This CDR3 is 15 amino acids long. CDR1 and CDR2 (germline): MGHDK, SYGVNS. The CDR3 coding sequence is TGTGCCAGCGGGGGCGGGTCTAGCTCCTACAATGAGCAGTTCTTC. It is translated as CASGGGSSSYNEQFF.

In this sample, this clone turned up a few times. The V call is TRBV4-3, the J call TRBJ1-1; no clear D. V lost 0 bases and J 1 base, leaving 9 bases between the germline ends. The CDR3 totals 15 residues. Germline loops: CDR1 LGHNA, CDR2 YSLEER. CDR3 nucleotides: TGCGCCAGCAGCCAAGACGTGTCGCCGAACACTGAAGCTTTCTTT. Its translation is CASSQDVSPNTEAFF.